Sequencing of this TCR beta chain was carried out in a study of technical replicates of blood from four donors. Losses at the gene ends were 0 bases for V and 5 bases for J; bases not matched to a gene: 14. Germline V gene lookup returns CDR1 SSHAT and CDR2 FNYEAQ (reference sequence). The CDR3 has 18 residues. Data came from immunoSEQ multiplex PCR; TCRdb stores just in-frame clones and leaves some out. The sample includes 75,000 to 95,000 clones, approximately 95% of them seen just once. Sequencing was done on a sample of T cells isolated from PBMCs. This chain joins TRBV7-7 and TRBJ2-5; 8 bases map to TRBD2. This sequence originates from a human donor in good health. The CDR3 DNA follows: TGTGCCAGCAGCTTAGCGAATGATAGCGGGGCCCTCGGGGAGACCCAGTACTTC. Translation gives CASSLANDSGALGETQYF.